This TCR beta chain was documented in a study of identical twins. Study findings and constraints: While abundant cord blood beta clonotypes carried fewer insertions, memory repertoires showed no such pattern. Alpha sequences out of frame and shared by twins had excess low generation probability. The authors drew conclusions from cross-sectional statistical analysis rather than following the same donors.

Each CDR3 protein is one row after TCRdb ran MiXCR on the 5' RACE reads. This sample has more than 200,000 distinct CDR3 sequences, with over 8% found just once. CDR3 length equals 15 residues. Germline trimming cut 2 bases from V and 7 bases from J; bases unmatched to any gene: 8. Germline CDR1 and CDR2: DFQATT and SNEGSKA (reference sequence). To note about this clonotype: Its antigen is not known.

The J gene is TRBJ2-1, the V gene TRBV20-1, with TRBD2 identical over 10 bases. Sequencing was done on a sample of memory (CD45RO+) T cells sorted from blood. This clonotype was sampled from a woman between 18 and 29 years old in good health. The CDR3 is CSARHASGSRNEQFF. In DNA form, the CDR3 reads TGCAGTGCTAGACACGCTAGCGGGAGTCGGAATGAGCAGTTCTTC.